Shown below are 19 T cell receptor beta chains from a single sample sequenced in a study of T cells in Graves' hyperthyroidism and ophthalmopathy. Template material for amplifying TCR beta CDR3 regions consisted of RNA transcripts. The HTBI primer set drove a first-round RT-PCR of the TCR CDR3. One entry per CDR3 protein, called by TCRdb with MiXCR from the multiplex PCR reads. This sample has around 500,000 distinct CDR3 sequences, with roughly an eighth found just once. Sequences were obtained from blood. The receptors were sampled from a woman aged 18-29 years with Graves' hyperthyroidism.

This clonotype was recorded a few times. The V call is TRBV30, the J call TRBJ1-3; D not certain. The CDR3 is 13 amino acids. Germline V CDR1 and CDR2: GTSNPN, SVGIG (reference sequence). The germline V and J ends were trimmed by 2 bases and 5 bases, with 10 bases remaining between them. The CDR3 is CAWSRGERNTIYF. CDR3 nucleotide sequence: TGTGCCTGGAGTCGCGGGGAGAGAAACACCATATATTTT.

In its sample, this clonotype was seen once. Possible read error: a much larger clone is one base away. This chain uses TRBV10-3 with TRBJ2-2, with D perhaps TRBD2 (5 bases). This CDR3 is 14 amino acids long. The germline V gene encodes CDR1 ENHRY and CDR2 SYGVKD. The CDR3 DNA reads TGTGCCATCAATAGGGAAGGGCTCACCGGGGAGCTGCTTTTT. Translated, it gives CAINREGLTGELLF.

This clonotype was seen many times. The V and J genes are TRBV7-3 and TRBJ2-1; 10 bases map to TRBD2. Germline CDR1 SGHTA, CDR2 FQGTGA. V shed 6 bases, J shed 5 bases, and the junction held 7 bases outside the gene matches. The CDR3 totals 15 residues. Here the CDR3 reads CASSVLAGVNNEQFF. CDR3 nucleotide sequence: TGTGCCAGCAGTGTCCTAGCGGGAGTTAACAATGAGCAGTTCTTC.

This chain joins TRBV24-1 and TRBJ1-5; D is perhaps TRBD1 (5 bases). The germline V and J ends were trimmed by 7 bases and 5 bases, with 20 bases remaining between them. CDR3 size: 16 residues. Per germline, CDR1 KGHDR and CDR2 SFDVKD. As DNA, the CDR3 is TGTGCCACCAGACTCAAGGTGAGGGGAAGCGATCAGCCCCAGCATTTT. Translating gives CATRLKVRGSDQPQHF.

V usage is TRBV6-1 and J usage is TRBJ2-2; TRBD2 aligns across 7 bases. Germline loops: CDR1 MNHNS, CDR2 SASEGT. CDR3 size: 15 residues. J was trimmed by 0 bases and V by 10 bases; bases with no gene match: 8. CDR3 sequence: CAIHTSATNTGELFF. The CDR3 nucleotides read TGTGCCATCCATACTAGCGCCACGAACACCGGGGAGCTGTTTTTT.

The CDR3 loop reads CATSTSVVGSYNSPLHF. The CDR3 nucleotides read TGTGCCACCAGCACTTCAGTAGTGGGATCGTATAATTCACCCCTCCACTTT. V and J are TRBV15 and TRBJ1-6; D uncertain. The CDR3 is 17 amino acids. V lost 4 bases and J lost 4, with 17 bases in between. Germline V gene sequence: CDR1 LNHNV, CDR2 YYDKDF (reference sequence).

This clonotype was found many times. This chain connects TRBV6-6 to TRBJ2-7; 9 bases match TRBD2. The CDR3 has 15 amino acids. Germline CDR1 is MNHNY and CDR2 is SVGAGI (reference sequence). With V trimmed by 0 bases and J by 0 bases, 0 bases remained unmatched. This CDR3 reads CASSYSSGSSYEQYF. The CDR3 coding sequence is TGTGCCAGCAGTTACTCTAGCGGGAGCTCCTACGAGCAGTACTTC.

This clonotype was counted many times. V usage is TRBV11-2 and J usage is TRBJ2-1, with a weak D call TRBD2 (6 bases). CDR1 is SGHAT and CDR2 is FQNNGV in the germline V gene. The CDR3 has 14 amino acids. Trimming removed 1 base from V and 4 bases from J, with 8 bases in between. The CDR3: CASSLAGVYNEQFF. The CDR3, as DNA: TGTGCCAGCAGCTTAGCGGGAGTTTACAATGAGCAGTTCTTC.

Ten or more counts support this clonotype. V gene TRBV3-1 combines with J gene TRBJ2-7; D possibly corresponds to TRBD2 (5 bases). Germline values: CDR1 LGHDT, CDR2 YNNKEL (reference sequence). Trimming pared 5 bases from V and 4 bases from J, leaving 12 bases between. The CDR3 is 13 amino acids. For the CDR3, the DNA is TGTGCCAGCAGCTTCCGGGAAGTGTACGAGCAGTACTTC. Protein sequence: CASSFREVYEQYF.

This clonotype was seen many times. This rearrangement joins TRBV11-1 to TRBJ2-2, with no clear D. The length of the CDR3 is 13 residues. Trimming cost V 3 bases and J 4 bases, with 6 bases left between them. In germline, CDR1 is SGHAT, CDR2 FQDESV (reference sequence). CDR3 amino acids: CASSFRTTGELFF. DNA of the CDR3: TGTGCCAGCAGCTTCCGCACCACCGGGGAGCTGTTTTTT.

This clonotype has just a few counts. The chain carries TRBV4-2 and TRBJ2-2; D unclear. V lost 0 bases to trimming and J lost 6 bases, with 17 bases between them. The CDR3 runs to 17 residues. In germline, CDR1 is LGHNA, CDR2 YNFKEQ. The CDR3 region has the DNA TGTGCCAGCAGCCAAGAAGTCGGCCAGTCAGTTTCCGGGGAGCTGTTTTTT. It yields the protein CASSQEVGQSVSGELFF.

This clonotype was detected ten times or more. J is TRBJ2-3 and V is TRBV11-3; D unresolved. Trimming pared 0 bases from V and 0 bases from J, leaving 13 bases between. CDR1 and CDR2 from the germline V gene are SGHNT and YENEEA. The length of the CDR3 is 17 residues. In DNA, the CDR3 is TGTGCCAGCAGCTTAGATGGAAAGACATACAGCACAGATACGCAGTATTTT. It translates to CASSLDGKTYSTDTQYF.

This clonotype was seen many times. V usage is TRBV19 and J usage is TRBJ2-1; no clear D gene. The germline gives CDR1 LNHDA, CDR2 SQIVND (reference sequence). Trimming left V 3 bases short and J 1 base short, with 7 bases between. The CDR3 has 14 residues. CDR3 region: CASSMLGSYNEQFF. DNA for the CDR3: TGTGCCAGTAGTATGTTGGGGTCCTACAATGAGCAGTTCTTC.

The CDR3 DNA reads as TGCGCCAGCAGCTTGGCGTACGGGGAGCAGTTCTTC. Amino acid sequence: CASSLAYGEQFF. This chain links TRBV5-1 with TRBJ2-1; D not resolved. There are 12 residues in the CDR3. The V end was cut by 0 bases, the J end by 10 bases, with 8 bases between. Germline assignment: CDR1 SGHRS and CDR2 YFSETQ.

This clonotype has at least ten counts. CDR3 sequence (DNA): TGTGCCAGCAGTATGGGACAGCTTAACCAAGAGACCCAGTACTTC. It is translated as CASSMGQLNQETQYF. The rearrangement links TRBV11-3 to TRBJ2-5; TRBD1 matches at 7 bases. The CDR3 is 15 residues long. The germline gives CDR1 SGHNT, CDR2 YENEEA. Trimming removed 6 bases from V and 0 bases from J; junction bases left unmatched: 7.

This clonotype occurred many times. V and J are TRBV12-5 and TRBJ2-2; D ambiguous. The CDR3 length is 14 residues. Per the germline V gene, CDR1 is LGHNT and CDR2 is FRNRAP. V was pared by 2 bases and J by 1 base, with 5 bases between. The CDR3 DNA reads TGTGCTAGTGGTTTGTTAGAGAACACCGGGGAGCTGTTTTTT. It codes for CASGLLENTGELFF.

This clonotype was observed many times. V gene TRBV6-6 combines with J gene TRBJ2-3; TRBD2 might be the D (7 bases). CDR1 and CDR2 from the germline V gene are MNHNY and SVGAGI (reference sequence). The V gene lost 2 bases and the J gene lost 4 bases, with 16 bases spanning the gap. This CDR3 comprises 16 residues. Here the CDR3 reads CASSYSPRGAADTQYF. Here the CDR3 DNA reads TGTGCCAGCAGTTACAGCCCCCGGGGGGCAGCAGATACGCAGTATTTT.

This clonotype was detected a few times. CDR3 in amino acids: CASSVGQGVGGYTF. The CDR3 DNA is TGTGCCAGCAGTGTGGGACAGGGCGTGGGCGGCTACACCTTC. The chain recombines TRBV2 with TRBJ1-2; 9 bases are a match to TRBD1. Germline V lookup: CDR1 SNHLY, CDR2 FYNNEI. V lost 4 bases, J lost 8 bases, and 8 bases stayed unmatched. The CDR3 has 14 amino acids.

This clonotype was counted at least ten times. The rearrangement links TRBV10-3 to TRBJ1-2; D possibly corresponds to TRBD1 (6 bases). Germline V gives CDR1 ENHRY, CDR2 SYGVKD. The V end lost 2 bases, the J end lost 5 bases, and 18 bases lay between the germline ends. This CDR3 is 16 amino acids long. CDR3 nucleotides: TGTGCCATCAGTGAGCCAGAAGACAGGTTATCGTATGGCTACACCTTC. Protein: CAISEPEDRLSYGYTF.